The rows below give T cell receptor beta chains drawn from one sample of a study of blood T cell repertoires in COVID-19. Libraries were prepared by immunoSEQ multiplex PCR; TCRdb keeps only in-frame clonotypes and omits some of them. This sample carries some 370,000 clones, roughly 86% of them seen once, and the ten largest clones take 10%. The sample taken for sequencing was peripheral blood. The receptors derive from a woman aged 30 to 39 with COVID-19, enrolled during active disease. The CDR3 runs from the conserved cysteine through the conserved F or W. The order of the fields is D gene, J gene, CDR3 length, clone size, V gene, CDR3 DNA, CDR3 protein. A D gene is named only where the DNA matches it firmly. Clone size, where shown, is once, few, many, or a class for clones that have expanded.

D: TRBD1
J: TRBJ2-5
length: 16
size: -
V: TRBV28
DNA: TGTGCCAGCAGTCCTTTCCCCGGACAGGACCACGAGACCCAGTACTTC
CDR3: CASSPFPGQDHETQYF

D: TRBD1
J: TRBJ2-7
length: 14
size: -
V: TRBV27
DNA: TGTGCCAGCAGTGGAGGGACAGGGCGGTCTGAGCAGTACTTC
CDR3: CASSGGTGRSEQYF

D: -
J: TRBJ1-2
length: 13
size: once
V: TRBV19
DNA: TGTGCCAGTAGTATAGAAGGCAGGGAAGGCTACACCTTC
CDR3: CASSIEGREGYTF

D: TRBD2
J: TRBJ2-7
length: 15
size: once
V: TRBV6-5
DNA: TGTGCCACTGCTAGACTAGCGGGAGGGCCGTACGAGCAGTACTTC
CDR3: CATARLAGGPYEQYF

D: TRBD2
J: TRBJ2-5
length: 15
size: -
V: TRBV28
DNA: TGTGCCAGCAGTGTCTGGGGGGGAGGGCAAGAGACCCAGTACTTC
CDR3: CASSVWGGGQETQYF

D: -
J: TRBJ1-2
length: 13
size: once
V: TRBV6-5
DNA: TGTGCCAGCAGTTACAGTGCGGACTATGGCTACACCTTC
CDR3: CASSYSADYGYTF

D: -
J: TRBJ2-2
length: 12
size: -
V: TRBV19
DNA: TGTGCCAGTAGTATAAGCGTGGGGGAGCTGTTTTTT
CDR3: CASSISVGELFF

D: TRBD2
J: TRBJ2-7
length: 11
size: -
V: TRBV6-2/TRBV6-3
DNA: TGTGCCAGCAGTTCCGGACTAGCGGTAATATTC
CDR3: CASSSGLAVIF

D: TRBD2
J: TRBJ2-3
length: 14
size: -
V: TRBV5-1
DNA: TGCGCCAGCAGGCCACTAGCGTTCACAGATACGCAGTATTTT
CDR3: CASRPLAFTDTQYF

D: TRBD2
J: TRBJ2-3
length: 20
size: -
V: TRBV5-4
DNA: TGTGCCAGCGGGGCTATCGGGACTAGCGGCCTCAGGGGGGGCACAGATACGCAGTATTTT
CDR3: CASGAIGTSGLRGGTDTQYF

D: TRBD1
J: TRBJ2-7
length: 15
size: -
V: TRBV7-6
DNA: TGTGCCAGCAGCACAACCGGGACAGGGCGGAACGAGCAGTACTTC
CDR3: CASSTTGTGRNEQYF

D: -
J: TRBJ1-5
length: 17
size: -
V: TRBV30
DNA: TGTGCCTGGACCCCTCGAGGGGCAGGGGTAAGCGGCCAGCCCCAGCATTTT
CDR3: CAWTPRGAGVSGQPQHF

D: -
J: TRBJ2-5
length: 14
size: -
V: TRBV7-9
DNA: TGTGCCAGCAGCTCCCCCAGGTACCAAGAGACCCAGTACTTC
CDR3: CASSSPRYQETQYF

D: TRBD1
J: TRBJ2-5
length: 14
size: -
V: TRBV3-1/TRBV3-2
DNA: TGTGCCAGCAGCCAGACAGGGGGCGGGGAGACCCAGTACTTC
CDR3: CASSQTGGGETQYF

D: TRBD1
J: TRBJ1-1
length: 12
size: -
V: TRBV6-2/TRBV6-3
DNA: TGTGCCAGCAGCCGCGGGACAGGGAAGGGTTTCTTT
CDR3: CASSRGTGKGFF

D: TRBD1
J: TRBJ1-4
length: 12
size: -
V: TRBV30
DNA: TGTGCCTGGAATCAGGGGGATGAAAAACTGTTTTTT
CDR3: CAWNQGDEKLFF

D: -
J: TRBJ1-6
length: 14
size: -
V: TRBV6-4
DNA: TGTGCCAGCAGTGACGGCAGGGCCAATTCACCCCTCCACTTT
CDR3: CASSDGRANSPLHF

D: TRBD1
J: TRBJ1-5
length: 16
size: -
V: TRBV28
DNA: TGTGCCAGCAGCCCACACACAGGGGACGGCAATCAGCCCCAGCATTTT
CDR3: CASSPHTGDGNQPQHF

D: TRBD1
J: TRBJ2-7
length: 14
size: -
V: TRBV15
DNA: TGTGCCACCAGCAGAAACAGGGGCTCCTACGAGCAGTACTTC
CDR3: CATSRNRGSYEQYF

D: -
J: TRBJ2-1
length: 16
size: -
V: TRBV5-5
DNA: TGTGCCAGTGGCAGGCAGGGGCAGGGAACCTACAATGAGCAGTTCTTC
CDR3: CASGRQGQGTYNEQFF

D: -
J: TRBJ2-3
length: 11
size: -
V: TRBV28
DNA: TGTGCCGTAATAGGCACAGATACGCAGTATTTT
CDR3: CAVIGTDTQYF

D: TRBD2
J: TRBJ2-7
length: 15
size: -
V: TRBV4-1
DNA: TGCGCCAGCAGCAAGTCTATAGCGGGAAGCTACGAGCAGTACTTC
CDR3: CASSKSIAGSYEQYF

D: TRBD1
J: TRBJ2-7
length: 16
size: -
V: TRBV11-1
DNA: TGTGCCAGCAGCTTAGTTGGGACAGGGGAGGACTACGAGCAGTACTTC
CDR3: CASSLVGTGEDYEQYF

D: TRBD2
J: TRBJ2-1
length: 15
size: -
V: TRBV11-2
DNA: TGTGCCAGCAGCTTAAATAGCGGGAGGGGTGATGAGCAGTTCTTC
CDR3: CASSLNSGRGDEQFF

D: TRBD2
J: TRBJ2-7
length: 14
size: -
V: TRBV10-3
DNA: TGTGCCATCGGAGCGGGACCTTCCTCCTACGAGCAGTACTTC
CDR3: CAIGAGPSSYEQYF

D: -
J: TRBJ2-7
length: 14
size: -
V: TRBV28
DNA: TGTGCCAGCAAAGGAACAGGGAAAGCCTACGAGCAGTACTTC
CDR3: CASKGTGKAYEQYF

D: TRBD1
J: TRBJ1-2
length: 15
size: once
V: TRBV19
DNA: TGTGCCAGTAGTCTCGCCGGGACAGGGGACTATGGCTACACCTTC
CDR3: CASSLAGTGDYGYTF

D: -
J: TRBJ2-2
length: 16
size: -
V: TRBV6-4
DNA: TGTGCCAGCAGTGATTCCGGGAGGGGGCACACCGGGGAGCTGTTTTTT
CDR3: CASSDSGRGHTGELFF

D: -
J: TRBJ2-1
length: 15
size: -
V: TRBV5-1
DNA: TGCGCCAGCAGCCAAGGGACAAACTCCTACAATGAGCAGTTCTTC
CDR3: CASSQGTNSYNEQFF

D: -
J: TRBJ2-6
length: 18
size: -
V: TRBV10-3
DNA: TGTGCCACGAGCGGCGGGACTCCCGGGCCTTTGGGGGCCAACGTCCTGACTTTC
CDR3: CATSGGTPGPLGANVLTF

D: -
J: TRBJ2-7
length: 13
size: -
V: TRBV20-1
DNA: TGCAGTGCTAGTGACCCTAGCTCCTACGAGCAGTACTTC
CDR3: CSASDPSSYEQYF

D: -
J: TRBJ1-1
length: 14
size: -
V: TRBV28
DNA: TGTGCCAGCTCCCAGGCGGGGCGTGGTACTGAAGCTTTCTTT
CDR3: CASSQAGRGTEAFF

D: -
J: TRBJ1-5
length: 13
size: -
V: TRBV6-5
DNA: TGTGCCAGCAGCCCCGGGACACTCGTGCCCCAGCATTTT
CDR3: CASSPGTLVPQHF

D: -
J: TRBJ1-2
length: 13
size: -
V: TRBV9
DNA: TGTGCCAGCAGCCTACGAGATGGCTATGGCTACACCTTC
CDR3: CASSLRDGYGYTF

D: -
J: TRBJ1-2
length: 16
size: -
V: TRBV4-1
DNA: TGCGCCAGCAGCCCGTCGGGTGGGGCGATAGGCTATGGCTACACCTTC
CDR3: CASSPSGGAIGYGYTF

D: -
J: TRBJ2-4
length: 11
size: once
V: TRBV21-1
DNA: TGTGCCAGCGGTGCGTGGGCCATTCAGTACTTC
CDR3: CASGAWAIQYF

D: TRBD1
J: TRBJ2-7
length: 14
size: -
V: TRBV6-5
DNA: TGTGCCAGCAGACGGACAGGGCCCTCCTACGAGCAGTACTTC
CDR3: CASRRTGPSYEQYF

D: TRBD1
J: TRBJ2-3
length: 18
size: -
V: TRBV30
DNA: TGTGCCTGGAGTGTACAGGGGACAGGGTTACCACACACAGATACGCAGTATTTT
CDR3: CAWSVQGTGLPHTDTQYF

D: -
J: TRBJ2-7
length: 13
size: -
V: TRBV6-5
DNA: TGTGCCAGCAGGACAGATAGCTCCTACGAGCAGTACTTC
CDR3: CASRTDSSYEQYF

D: TRBD2
J: TRBJ2-3
length: 15
size: once
V: TRBV10-3
DNA: TGTGCCATCAGTGAGACTAGCGGGAAGAGAGATACGCAGTATTTT
CDR3: CAISETSGKRDTQYF

D: TRBD1
J: TRBJ1-6
length: 13
size: -
V: TRBV7-9
DNA: TGTGCCAGCAGCCAGGGGGCAGAATCACCCCTCCACTTT
CDR3: CASSQGAESPLHF

D: TRBD2
J: TRBJ2-1
length: 14
size: -
V: TRBV11-3
DNA: TGTGCCAGCAGCTCAGCCGGGACTATCAATGAGCAGTTCTTC
CDR3: CASSSAGTINEQFF

D: -
J: TRBJ1-2
length: 13
size: once
V: TRBV20-1
DNA: TGCAGTGCTAGTCCGGGGGCTAACTATGGCTACACCTTC
CDR3: CSASPGANYGYTF

D: -
J: TRBJ2-7
length: 13
size: -
V: TRBV19
DNA: TGTGCCAGTAAGGTGCAGGGGGAGGACGAGCAGTACTTC
CDR3: CASKVQGEDEQYF

D: -
J: TRBJ2-4
length: 15
size: -
V: TRBV4-1
DNA: TGCGCCAGCAGCCAAGCAGACCGGCGGGGAAACATTCAGTACTTC
CDR3: CASSQADRRGNIQYF

D: -
J: TRBJ2-2
length: 14
size: -
V: TRBV18
DNA: TGTGCCACCCGGAGGGACGGGAACACCGGGGAGCTGTTTTTT
CDR3: CATRRDGNTGELFF

D: -
J: TRBJ2-2
length: 13
size: -
V: TRBV28
DNA: TGTGCCAGCAGTTTACAGAACACCGGGGAGCTGTTTTTT
CDR3: CASSLQNTGELFF

D: TRBD2
J: TRBJ2-5
length: 15
size: -
V: TRBV5-5
DNA: TGTGCCAGCAGCTTTGGCGGGAGGGCCTCAGAGACCCAGTACTTC
CDR3: CASSFGGRASETQYF

D: TRBD2
J: TRBJ2-7
length: 12
size: -
V: TRBV20-1
DNA: TGCAGTGCTAGTAGCGGGAGCGGCGAGCAGTACTTC
CDR3: CSASSGSGEQYF

D: -
J: TRBJ1-6
length: 14
size: -
V: TRBV18
DNA: TGTGCCAGCTCACCCGACAGGTCCCAATCACCCCTCCACTTT
CDR3: CASSPDRSQSPLHF

D: -
J: TRBJ2-4
length: 14
size: -
V: TRBV11-2
DNA: TGTGCCAGCAGCTTTGGCGGGGCCAAAAACATTCAGTACTTC
CDR3: CASSFGGAKNIQYF

D: -
J: TRBJ1-1
length: 14
size: few
V: TRBV7-2
DNA: TGTGCCAGCAGCTTCGGAGAGGATCAGGGCAAGGAGTTCTTT
CDR3: CASSFGEDQGKEFF

D: -
J: TRBJ2-5
length: 15
size: -
V: TRBV25-1
DNA: TGTGCCAGCAGTGGCGTCGGGGAGAACCAAGAGACCCAGTACTTC
CDR3: CASSGVGENQETQYF

D: TRBD2
J: TRBJ2-3
length: 16
size: -
V: TRBV4-1
DNA: TGCGCCAGCAGCCAACTGACTAGCGGGAGAGGGGATACGCAGTATTTT
CDR3: CASSQLTSGRGDTQYF

D: -
J: TRBJ2-2
length: 14
size: -
V: TRBV6-5
DNA: TGTGCCACCCATAGGAGCCTGAACACCGGGGAGCTGTTTTTT
CDR3: CATHRSLNTGELFF

D: -
J: TRBJ2-3
length: 12
size: -
V: TRBV6-4
DNA: TGTGCCAGCAGTGGGACCGGGGGTACGCAGTATTTT
CDR3: CASSGTGGTQYF

D: TRBD1
J: TRBJ1-3
length: 15
size: -
V: TRBV28
DNA: TGTGCCAGCAGTTCTTACAGGGGCCGTGGAAACACCATATATTTT
CDR3: CASSSYRGRGNTIYF

D: -
J: TRBJ1-6
length: 16
size: -
V: TRBV5-1
DNA: TGCGCCAGCAGACCGACCCCGCAGGGTGTGTATTCACCCCTCCACTTT
CDR3: CASRPTPQGVYSPLHF

D: TRBD1
J: TRBJ2-7
length: 13
size: -
V: TRBV3-1/TRBV3-2
DNA: TGTGCCAGCAGGGGACAGGGGTCTTACGAGCAGTACTTC
CDR3: CASRGQGSYEQYF

D: -
J: TRBJ2-7
length: 13
size: -
V: TRBV3-1/TRBV3-2
DNA: TGTGCCAGCAGCCAAGGGGGCTATTTCGAGCAGTACTTC
CDR3: CASSQGGYFEQYF